This TCR beta chain was captured in a study of T cell responses to AZD1222 COVID-19 vaccine. CDR1 and CDR2 (germline): SGHNT, YENEEA. V gave up 5 bases and J gave up 3 bases, with 11 bases separating them. The CDR3 runs to 14 residues. Generated by immunoSEQ multiplex PCR, the TCRdb table keeps only in-frame clones and is missing some. Among approximately 82,000 clones listed, 92% were seen once. With respect to this clone: Its antigen is not known.

Timing groups of about 4 and about 12 weeks for second doses were pooled. Regarding the study as a whole: Targets within unmutated variant regions were reportedly found for nearly half of spike-specific TCRs.

The sequence derives from an adult who received the AZD1222 COVID-19 vaccine. The chain joins TRBV11-3 to TRBJ2-4; D unclear. Sequences were derived from peripheral blood, sampled 28 days after the second AZD1222 dose. Written as DNA, the CDR3 is TGTGCCAGCAGCCCCGACTCCCGCAAAAACATTCAGTACTTC. Amino acid sequence: CASSPDSRKNIQYF.